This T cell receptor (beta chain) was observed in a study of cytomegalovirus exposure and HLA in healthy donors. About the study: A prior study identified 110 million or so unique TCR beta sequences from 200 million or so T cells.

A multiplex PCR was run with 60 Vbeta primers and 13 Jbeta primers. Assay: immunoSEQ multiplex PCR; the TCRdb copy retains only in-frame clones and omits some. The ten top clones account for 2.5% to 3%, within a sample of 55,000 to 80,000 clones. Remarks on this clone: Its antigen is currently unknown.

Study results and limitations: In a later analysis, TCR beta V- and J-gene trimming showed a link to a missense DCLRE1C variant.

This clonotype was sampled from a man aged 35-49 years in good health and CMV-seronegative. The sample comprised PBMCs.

The CDR3 sequence is CASSQGSSDRGYGEQFF. The CDR3 bases are TGCGCCAGCAGCCAAGGGTCTAGTGACAGGGGATACGGTGAGCAGTTCTTC. This chain joins TRBV4-1 and TRBJ2-1; TRBD1 matches 8 bases. Germline trimming cut 1 base from V and 9 bases from J; bases unmatched to any gene: 14. Germline V gives CDR1 MGHRA, CDR2 YSYEKL. The CDR3 is made up of 17 amino acids.